This is a list of T cell receptor beta chains from one sample in a study of PD-L1 blockade in urothelial cancer. Profiled with immunoSEQ multiplex PCR; TCRdb holds only in-frame clones, not every one. The table shows tens of thousands of clones, with around 82% occurring only once. The sequenced sample was PBMCs, obtained around atezolizumab (anti-PD-L1) treatment. The receptor source for this set is a man aged 65-85 years with urothelial cancer. Both conserved end residues are part of each CDR3. The D gene is left open where the match is weak. Size values are once, few and many counts, or a class for expanded clones, and some rows have none.

cdr3_nt cdr3_aa clone_size v_call cdr3_length d_call j_call
TGCGCCAGCAATTTGGGACAGGGGTACAATGGCTACACCTTC CASNLGQGYNGYTF . TRBV5-1 14 TRBD1 TRBJ1-2
TGTGCCTGGAGCCCCCCCGGGACAGGGGGCTTAGGCACCATATATTTT CAWSPPGTGGLGTIYF . TRBV30 16 TRBD1 TRBJ1-3
TGTGCCAGCAGCCGCCGCTTAGACAGGGGGCTTGTGAATCAGCCCCAGCATTTT CASSRRLDRGLVNQPQHF . TRBV11-3 18 TRBD1 TRBJ1-5
TGTGCCAGCAGCAAGACAGGGACAACGACAGAAGAGACCCAGTACTTC CASSKTGTTTEETQYF . TRBV9 16 TRBD1 TRBJ2-5
TGTGCCAGCAGGGCAGGGGGCATTGGAAACACCATATATTTT CASRAGGIGNTIYF . TRBV7-2 14 TRBD1 TRBJ1-3
TGTGCCAGCAGTCTCCGACAGACTAATGAAAAACTGTTTTTT CASSLRQTNEKLFF . TRBV28 14 . TRBJ1-4
TGCGCCAGCAGCTGGGGACAGACAAATGAAAAACTGTTTTTT CASSWGQTNEKLFF . TRBV5-1 14 TRBD1 TRBJ1-4
TGTGCCAGTCGAAAAGGGGATAGCTCCTACAATGAGCAGTTCTTC CASRKGDSSYNEQFF . TRBV6-6 15 . TRBJ2-1
TGCGCCAGCACACTGGCGGGCGGGAGTAACTACAATGAGCAGTTCTTC CASTLAGGSNYNEQFF . TRBV5-1 16 TRBD2 TRBJ2-1
TGCGCCAACAGCCTCAGGTCAGTGGGGAGCAATGAGCAGTTCTTC CANSLRSVGSNEQFF . TRBV4-3 15 . TRBJ2-1
TGTGCCAGCAGCTTGAGTCGGGGCGGGAGTCGCGAGCAGTACTTC CASSLSRGGSREQYF . TRBV7-2 15 TRBD2 TRBJ2-7
TGTGCCAGCAGCTCTTTGACTAGCGGGAGGATCTCCTACGAGCAGTACTTC CASSSLTSGRISYEQYF . TRBV7-2 17 TRBD2 TRBJ2-7
TGTGCCAGCAGTATTGGGGGGACAGGGGAAGAGACCCAGTACTTC CASSIGGTGEETQYF . TRBV28 15 TRBD1 TRBJ2-5
TGTGCCAGCAGCGTTAGCGGGGACGCCTACAATGAGCAGTTCTTC CASSVSGDAYNEQFF . TRBV9 15 TRBD2 TRBJ2-1
TGTGCCAGTAGTTCACTACTATACGGCACAGGGAAGAACTATGGCTACACCTTC CASSSLLYGTGKNYGYTF few TRBV19 18 . TRBJ1-2
TGTGCCAGCAGCCTCCAGGGAGGGGTGCAGACCCAGTACTTC CASSLQGGVQTQYF . TRBV28 14 TRBD2 TRBJ2-5
TGTGCCAGTAGAATCCCCTCAGGGGGTCGGACCGGGGAGCTGTTTTTT CASRIPSGGRTGELFF . TRBV19 16 TRBD1 TRBJ2-2
TGTGCCAGCAGCTCTGGCGGGGCTCTCCACGAGCAGTACTTC CASSSGGALHEQYF . TRBV7-9 14 . TRBJ2-7
TGCGCCAGCAGCCTCCGGACAGATCCACTCTACGAGCAGTACTTC CASSLRTDPLYEQYF . TRBV4-3 15 . TRBJ2-7
TGTGCCTGGAGTCCCGGGACAGGGAGGGCCGAGCAGTACTTC CAWSPGTGRAEQYF few TRBV30 14 TRBD1 TRBJ2-7
TGTGCCAGCAACCGGGGCAATCAGCCCCAGCATTTT CASNRGNQPQHF . TRBV6-1 12 . TRBJ1-5
TGCGCCAGCAGAATGGGGGGAACGAACACTGAAGCTTTCTTT CASRMGGTNTEAFF . TRBV4-1 14 . TRBJ1-1
TGTGCCAGCAGTTTCGCAGGGGCCTCTGAAGCTTTCTTT CASSFAGASEAFF . TRBV6-5 13 . TRBJ1-1
TGTGCCAGCAGCTTGGGCCCGGGGTCACGCACGTTCACAGATACGCAGTATTTT CASSLGPGSRTFTDTQYF . TRBV5-6 18 . TRBJ2-3
TGTGCCAGTAGTATAGTAGCCACCTCCTACGAGCAGTACTTC CASSIVATSYEQYF . TRBV19 14 . TRBJ2-7
TGTGCCAGCAGCTCAGGGGCGGGTTCCTATGGCTACACCTTC CASSSGAGSYGYTF . TRBV7-2 14 . TRBJ1-2
TGCAGCGTAAGGGACTGGAACACCATATATTTT CSVRDWNTIYF . TRBV29-1 11 . TRBJ1-3
TGTGCCAGCAGCCCTATTGGACAGGGTGGTGAGACCCAGTACTTC CASSPIGQGGETQYF . TRBV7-9 15 TRBD1 TRBJ2-5
TGTGCCAGCAGCCCCGGGGGGTACACCGGGGAGCTGTTTTTT CASSPGGYTGELFF . TRBV6-1 14 TRBD2 TRBJ2-2
TGTGCCAGCAGCTTAGATCCCACAACCGGGGAGCTGTTTTTT CASSLDPTTGELFF . TRBV11-3 14 . TRBJ2-2
TGTGCCAGCAGCTCGGGACTCACCACAGATACGCAGTATTTT CASSSGLTTDTQYF . TRBV7-3 14 . TRBJ2-3
TGCAGCGTTGAAGATCTGGGACTAGATGGAATAGATACGCAGTATTTT CSVEDLGLDGIDTQYF . TRBV29-1 16 TRBD2 TRBJ2-3
TGTGCCACCAGCAGAGACGCCGGGACAGGGGGTCAGCCCCAGCATTTT CATSRDAGTGGQPQHF once TRBV15 16 TRBD1 TRBJ1-5
TGCAGTGCCGGGACTGGTACTGAAGCTTTCTTT CSAGTGTEAFF . TRBV20-1 11 . TRBJ1-1
TGTGCCACCAGCAGGGGACAGGGACGCACAGATACGCAGTATTTT CATSRGQGRTDTQYF . TRBV15 15 TRBD1 TRBJ2-3
TGTGCCAGCTCACCTGGGACAGGGTTAGGGGCCCAGCATTTT CASSPGTGLGAQHF . TRBV18 14 TRBD1 TRBJ1-5
TGTGCCAGCAGCTTAGTGGGACAGGGAGAAGAGACCCAGTACTTC CASSLVGQGEETQYF . TRBV11-1 15 TRBD1 TRBJ2-5
TGTGCCAGCAGTTTATCATCGGCAGGTGAGCAGTTCTTC CASSLSSAGEQFF . TRBV27 13 . TRBJ2-1
TGTGCCAGCAGTGAGACAGGGCAAGAGCAGTACTTC CASSETGQEQYF . TRBV6-1 12 TRBD1 TRBJ2-7
TGCGCCAGCAGCCAAGGCGGGGACGGGGCCAACGTCCTGACTTTC CASSQGGDGANVLTF . TRBV4-3 15 . TRBJ2-6
TGTGCCAGCAGTCTGGACAGGGGGGCCATGTTGGGTTTCTTT CASSLDRGAMLGFF . TRBV5-8 14 TRBD1 TRBJ1-1
TGTGCCAGCAGCCCTTGGACTAGCGGGGGGACAGATACGCAGTATTTT CASSPWTSGGTDTQYF . TRBV9 16 TRBD2 TRBJ2-3
TGTGCCAGCAGTTCGCGGGACAGGGATTTTACGTATGGCTACACCTTC CASSSRDRDFTYGYTF . TRBV28 16 TRBD1 TRBJ1-2
TGTGCCAGCAGTTCTCAGGGGGCGGATTCACCCCTCCACTTT CASSSQGADSPLHF . TRBV6-1 14 TRBD1 TRBJ1-6
TGTGCCAGTGGCCTTACCCAAAACACTGAAGCTTTCTTT CASGLTQNTEAFF . TRBV19 13 . TRBJ1-1
TGTGCCAGCAGTGAAGTGAGGGACTGGCGGGAAGAGCAGTACTTC CASSEVRDWREEQYF once TRBV6-1 15 . TRBJ2-7